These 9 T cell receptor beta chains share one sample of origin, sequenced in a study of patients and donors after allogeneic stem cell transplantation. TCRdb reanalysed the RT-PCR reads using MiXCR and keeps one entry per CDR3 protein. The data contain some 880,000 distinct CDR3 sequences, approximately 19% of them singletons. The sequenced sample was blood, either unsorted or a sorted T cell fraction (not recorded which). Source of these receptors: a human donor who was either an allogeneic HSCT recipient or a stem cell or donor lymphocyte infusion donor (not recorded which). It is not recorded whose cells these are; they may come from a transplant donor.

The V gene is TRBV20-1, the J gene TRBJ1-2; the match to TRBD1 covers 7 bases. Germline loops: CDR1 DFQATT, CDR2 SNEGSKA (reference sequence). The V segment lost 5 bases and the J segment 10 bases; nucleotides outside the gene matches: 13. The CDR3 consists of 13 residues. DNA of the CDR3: TGCAGTGCTCCGACAGGGCCAATTTCCCTCTACACCTTC. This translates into CSAPTGPISLYTF.

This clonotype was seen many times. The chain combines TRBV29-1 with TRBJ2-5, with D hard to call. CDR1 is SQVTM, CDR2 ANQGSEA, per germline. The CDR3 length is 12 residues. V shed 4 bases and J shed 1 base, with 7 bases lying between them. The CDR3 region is CSVGPRQETQYF. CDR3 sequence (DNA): TGCAGCGTTGGGCCTCGCCAAGAGACCCAGTACTTC.

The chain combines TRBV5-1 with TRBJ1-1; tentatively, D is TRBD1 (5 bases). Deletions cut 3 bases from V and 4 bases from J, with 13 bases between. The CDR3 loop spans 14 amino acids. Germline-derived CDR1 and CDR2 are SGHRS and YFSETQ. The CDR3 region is CASSWEAGGTEAFF. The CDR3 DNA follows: TGCGCCAGCAGCTGGGAAGCCGGGGGCACTGAAGCTTTCTTT.

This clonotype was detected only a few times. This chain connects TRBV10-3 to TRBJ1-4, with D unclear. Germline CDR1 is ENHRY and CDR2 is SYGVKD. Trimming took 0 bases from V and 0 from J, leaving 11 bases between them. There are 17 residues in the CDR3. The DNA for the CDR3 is TGTGCCATCAGTGAGTCCTACCAGCCTGCAACTAATGAAAAACTGTTTTTT. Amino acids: CAISESYQPATNEKLFF.

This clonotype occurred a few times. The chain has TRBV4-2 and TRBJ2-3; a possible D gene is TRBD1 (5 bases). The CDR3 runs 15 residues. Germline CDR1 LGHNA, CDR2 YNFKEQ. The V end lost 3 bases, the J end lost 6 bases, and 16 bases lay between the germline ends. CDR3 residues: CASSQTVGPEDTQYF. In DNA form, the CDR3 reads TGTGCCAGCAGCCAGACAGTTGGGCCGGAGGATACGCAGTATTTT.

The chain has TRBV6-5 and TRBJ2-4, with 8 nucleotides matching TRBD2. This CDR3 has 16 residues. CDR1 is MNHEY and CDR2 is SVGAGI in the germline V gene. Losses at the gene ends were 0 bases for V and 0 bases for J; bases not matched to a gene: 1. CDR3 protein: CASSYSSGVAKNIQYF. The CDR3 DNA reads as TGTGCCAGCAGTTACTCTAGCGGGGTAGCCAAAAACATTCAGTACTTC.

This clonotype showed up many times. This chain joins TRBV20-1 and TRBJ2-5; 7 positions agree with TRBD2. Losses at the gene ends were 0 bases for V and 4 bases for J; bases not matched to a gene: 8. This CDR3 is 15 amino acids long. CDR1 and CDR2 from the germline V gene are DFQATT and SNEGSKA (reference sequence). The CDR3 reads CSARDRGRAAETQYF. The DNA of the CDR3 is TGCAGTGCTAGAGATCGTGGGAGGGCTGCAGAGACCCAGTACTTC.

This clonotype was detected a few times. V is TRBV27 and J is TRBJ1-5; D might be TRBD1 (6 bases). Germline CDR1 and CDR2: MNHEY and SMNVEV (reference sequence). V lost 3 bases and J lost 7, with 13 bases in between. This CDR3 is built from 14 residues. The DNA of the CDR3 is TGTGCCAGCAGTTTGGGGGGCACTAGCCAGCCCCAGCATTTT. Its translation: CASSLGGTSQPQHF.

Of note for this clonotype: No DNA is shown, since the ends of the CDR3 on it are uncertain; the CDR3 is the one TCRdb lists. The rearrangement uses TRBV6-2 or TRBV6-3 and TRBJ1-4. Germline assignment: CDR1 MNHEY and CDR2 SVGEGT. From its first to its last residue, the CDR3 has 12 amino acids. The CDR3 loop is CTSSRGPENCFF.